The rows below give T cell receptor beta chains drawn from one sample of a study of graft-versus-host responses after intestinal transplantation. What these receptors recognize is not known. TCRdb keeps only in-frame clones here, not all; method: immunoSEQ multiplex PCR. The sample lists about 59,000 clones, 85% to 95% seen once, with about 0.4% in the top ten. This specimen consisted of unstimulated CD4+ T cells sorted from spleen or lymph node cells, obtained before transplant. Receptors originate from a human donor who was the organ donor for an intestinal transplant. Each CDR3 is given without its conserved first and last residue. The order of the fields is J gene, D gene, V gene, CDR3 protein. The D gene is left open where the match is weak.

J: TRBJ1-2; D: TRBD1; V: TRBV5-6; CDR3: ASSWTGFANYGYT
J: TRBJ2-3; D: NA; V: TRBV10-3; CDR3: AISEQRTGPPDTQY
J: TRBJ2-1; D: TRBD2; V: TRBV10-3; CDR3: AISPGLAGAPGEQF
J: TRBJ1-5; D: TRBD1; V: TRBV7-9; CDR3: ASSIGTGTNQPQH
J: TRBJ1-5; D: TRBD1; V: TRBV27; CDR3: ASRGQTSNQPQH
J: TRBJ1-2; D: TRBD1; V: TRBV5-1; CDR3: ASSFGQDSYYGYT
J: TRBJ1-2; D: NA; V: TRBV18; CDR3: ASSPDRQILNYGYT
J: TRBJ2-7; D: TRBD1; V: TRBV11-3; CDR3: ASSWTGENEQY
J: TRBJ1-1; D: TRBD1; V: TRBV6-5; CDR3: ASSQTGGGTEAF
J: TRBJ2-3; D: NA; V: TRBV5-1; CDR3: ASSTTPSGADTQY
J: TRBJ1-1; D: NA; V: TRBV6-5; CDR3: ASSSNRETEAF
J: TRBJ2-5; D: TRBD1; V: TRBV7-9; CDR3: ASSLELTGRETQY
J: TRBJ2-3; D: TRBD1; V: TRBV7-3; CDR3: ASSPRGLTDTQY
J: TRBJ1-3; D: TRBD1; V: TRBV5-6; CDR3: ASSRQGAAGNTIY
J: TRBJ1-1; D: NA; V: TRBV5-1; CDR3: ASSPQHAAYEAF
J: TRBJ2-3; D: NA; V: TRBV7-6; CDR3: ASSQPLGTDTQY